This TCR beta chain is drawn from a study of blood T cell repertoires in COVID-19 (dated by TCRdb to between 2020 and 2021). Concerning the study at large: Samples from collaborators originated in the United States, Italy and Spain and spanned both the acute and convalescent phases of COVID-19. The material from the prospective study consisted of cDNA or gDNA derived from T cells, B-cell-depleted T cells, or PBMCs. Subjects who had been exposed to COVID-19, were actively infected with it, or had recovered from it provided the deeply sampled blood TCRbeta repertoires that made up the dataset. The repertoires were released in a freely available public database intended as a resource for research on the immune response to SARS-CoV-2. The samples were drawn from two sources: the first 160 participants of the ongoing ImmuneRACE study, and over 1,000 subjects contributed by 6 global collaborators. The sample metadata nearly always contained a de-identified subject ID, COVID-19 status, age in years and sex. Where available, HLA class I and class II types were taken from metadata supplied by the sample provider and were not determined by assay-based typing.

As to this clone: Its recognized antigen is unknown. Base qualities are not provided; no much larger clone lies one nucleotide away.

Results the study describes overall, beyond this receptor: The quantity of clinical and demographic metadata differed by source and by participant and was supplied without curation.

The collaborating institutions used their own protocols to collect whole blood in K2EDTA tubes. For TCRbeta analysis, collaborator samples were shipped as frozen whole blood, as isolated PBMCs, or as DNA extracted from either sample type. TCRbeta CDR3 regions were amplified from genomic DNA by means of the immunoSEQ Assay, a bias-controlled multiplex PCR. The original pipeline was this. The number of nucleated cells in each sample was estimated from the amplification of reference gene primers within the assay. To quantify the absolute abundance of each unique TCRbeta CDR3 rearrangement, sequence reads were collapsed and filtered. For each sample, productive Simpson clonality was calculated by taking the square root of Simpson's diversity index across productive rearrangements. Drawn from immuneACCESS, this table holds only the in-frame rearrangements with V and J called that TCRdb kept. Clones are partly lost; checked studies trace under half to an unresolved V gene and leave the rest unexplained. V, J and clone size reflect that table, while D and trimming were determined from the DNA. The sample has 53,000 or so clones on record, about 87% of them singletons. The ten largest clones take up approximately 12% of the sample.

V sheds 1 base and J sheds 4 bases, leaving 4 bases between their ends. The CDR3 covers 12 residues, taking in both the cysteine and the phenylalanine. The sequence is cut down to CDR3 DNA, 36 bases in frame from base 1. The material sequenced was peripheral blood. The V and J segments used are TRBV12-3 or TRBV12-4 and TRBJ1-2; a confident D gene designation cannot be given. The TCR comes from an elderly man with acute or convalescent COVID-19. The DNA is as follows: TGTGCCAGCAGTTTAGGGAGCTATGGCTACACCTTC. Translated, it reads CASSLGSYGYTF.